These T cell receptor beta chains were read from a single sample in a study of T-cell reconstitution after alpha-beta-depleted transplantation in children. TCRdb reprocessed the PCR reads via MiXCR and lists one record per CDR3 protein. Altogether 700,000 or so distinct CDR3 sequences are present, around 12% being singletons, with the ten largest covering roughly 0.84%. The source was PBMCs, collected before TCRalphabeta/CD19-depleted stem cell transplant. The receptors here all came from a girl aged 2 to 9 with congenital amegakaryocytic thrombocytopenia, due to receive a stem cell transplant. The CDR3 runs from the conserved cysteine through the conserved F or W. The order of the fields is D gene, V gene, J gene, clone size, CDR3 protein, CDR3 DNA. The D gene is left open where the match is weak. Clone size appears in some rows only: once, few, many, or a class for an expanded clone.

D: -; V: TRBV29-1; J: TRBJ2-3; size: many; CDR3: CSVDQTGSGTDTQYF; DNA: TGCAGCGTTGACCAAACAGGGTCCGGCACAGATACGCAGTATTTT
D: -; V: TRBV12-3/TRBV12-4; J: TRBJ1-6; size: many; CDR3: CASRSTGNSYNSPLHF; DNA: TGTGCCAGCAGGTCAACCGGGAACAGTTATAATTCACCCCTCCACTTT
D: -; V: TRBV5-1; J: TRBJ2-2; size: few; CDR3: CASSRFGGPETGELFF; DNA: TGCGCCAGCAGCCGGTTTGGGGGGCCGGAGACCGGGGAGCTGTTTTTT
D: -; V: TRBV15; J: TRBJ2-1; size: many; CDR3: CATSRDPFDRDSYNEQFF; DNA: TGTGCCACCAGCAGAGATCCATTTGACCGGGACTCCTACAATGAGCAGTTCTTC
D: -; V: TRBV7-6; J: TRBJ2-2; size: many; CDR3: CASSPPGRKYTGELFF; DNA: TGTGCCAGCAGCCCTCCGGGACGGAAGTACACCGGGGAGCTGTTTTTT
D: -; V: TRBV29-1; J: TRBJ2-2; size: -; CDR3: CSVLRQTGELFF; DNA: TGCAGCGTCCTGAGACAGACCGGGGAGCTGTTTTTT
D: TRBD1; V: TRBV11-3; J: TRBJ2-5; size: many; CDR3: CASSLGTGVSETQYF; DNA: TGTGCCAGCAGCCTCGGGACAGGGGTTTCGGAGACCCAGTACTTC
D: TRBD1; V: TRBV20-1; J: TRBJ2-7; size: few; CDR3: CSARDGTGEKYEQYF; DNA: TGCAGTGCTAGAGATGGGACAGGGGAGAAGTACGAGCAGTACTTC
D: -; V: TRBV20-1; J: TRBJ1-3; size: few; CDR3: CSANNNSGNTIYF; DNA: TGCAGTGCCAATAATAACTCTGGAAACACCATATATTTT
D: -; V: TRBV7-2; J: TRBJ1-1; size: many; CDR3: CASSLVSSHTEAFF; DNA: TGTGCCAGCAGCTTAGTCTCTTCGCACACTGAAGCTTTCTTT
D: TRBD1; V: TRBV29-1; J: TRBJ1-4; size: few; CDR3: CSVEGTGRSNEKLFF; DNA: TGCAGCGTTGAAGGGACAGGGAGATCCAATGAAAAACTGTTTTTT
D: TRBD2; V: TRBV12-3/TRBV12-4; J: TRBJ2-3; size: few; CDR3: CASSNLAGAMDTQYF; DNA: TGTGCCAGCAGTAACCTAGCGGGAGCTATGGATACGCAGTATTTT
D: TRBD1; V: TRBV5-1; J: TRBJ2-1; size: -; CDR3: CASSSRRQGNYNEQFF; DNA: TGCGCCAGCAGCTCTAGAAGACAGGGAAATTACAATGAGCAGTTCTTC
D: -; V: TRBV18; J: TRBJ1-2; size: -; CDR3: CASSPSGDKWSYGYTF; DNA: TGTGCCAGCTCACCAAGTGGGGACAAGTGGAGCTATGGCTACACCTTC
D: -; V: TRBV20-1; J: TRBJ1-5; size: -; CDR3: CSAPTGTSEPPHF; DNA: TGCAGTGCTCCCACTGGGACTTCCGAACCCCCGCATTTT
D: TRBD2; V: TRBV20-1; J: TRBJ2-7; size: few; CDR3: CSARGLAGYSYEQYF; DNA: TGCAGTGCTAGAGGACTAGCGGGATACTCCTACGAGCAGTACTTC
D: TRBD2; V: TRBV6-1; J: TRBJ2-3; size: many; CDR3: CASSSQPGGSTDTQYF; DNA: TGTGCCAGCAGTAGCCAACCGGGAGGAAGCACAGATACGCAGTATTTT
D: TRBD2; V: TRBV27; J: TRBJ2-3; size: few; CDR3: CASSPWLADTDTQYF; DNA: TGTGCCTCAAGCCCGTGGCTAGCGGACACAGATACGCAGTATTTT
D: -; V: TRBV12-3/TRBV12-4; J: TRBJ2-1; size: many; CDR3: CASSSRVVGNEQFF; DNA: TGTGCCAGCAGTTCCAGGGTGGTAGGGAATGAGCAGTTCTTC
D: TRBD2; V: TRBV4-1; J: TRBJ2-2; size: few; CDR3: CASSPRLGLAAGELFF; DNA: TGCGCCAGCAGCCCCCGCCTGGGACTAGCCGCCGGGGAGCTGTTTTTT
D: -; V: TRBV7-9; J: TRBJ2-2; size: few; CDR3: CASSLARQAGELFF; DNA: TGTGCCAGCAGCTTAGCGAGGCAGGCCGGGGAGCTGTTTTTT
D: TRBD2; V: TRBV20-1; J: TRBJ2-7; size: many; CDR3: CSLAGPTYEQYF; DNA: TGCAGCCTAGCGGGCCCTACCTACGAGCAGTACTTC
D: TRBD1; V: TRBV6-5; J: TRBJ2-2; size: -; CDR3: CASSSLDRGHTGELFF; DNA: TGTGCCAGCAGTTCCCTCGACAGGGGGCATACCGGGGAGCTGTTTTTT
D: -; V: TRBV4-1; J: TRBJ2-1; size: many; CDR3: CASRTNNEQFF; DNA: TGCGCCAGCAGGACTAACAATGAGCAGTTCTTC
D: TRBD2; V: TRBV5-5; J: TRBJ2-3; size: few; CDR3: CASSNLAGVTDTQYF; DNA: TGTGCCAGCAGCAACCTAGCGGGGGTTACAGATACGCAGTATTTT
D: -; V: TRBV5-1; J: TRBJ1-2; size: few; CDR3: CASSLNFPGEGYTF; DNA: TGCGCCAGCAGCTTGAATTTTCCAGGTGAAGGCTACACCTTC
D: -; V: TRBV3-1; J: TRBJ2-1; size: many; CDR3: CASSQDTYNEQFF; DNA: TGTGCCAGCAGCCAAGACACCTACAATGAGCAGTTCTTC
D: -; V: TRBV20-1; J: TRBJ1-5; size: -; CDR3: CSATGTQLDQPQHF; DNA: TGCAGTGCTACAGGCACGCAGCTGGATCAGCCCCAGCATTTT
D: -; V: TRBV7-9; J: TRBJ1-3; size: few; CDR3: CASSLAGAYTIYF; DNA: TGTGCCAGCAGCTTAGCCGGGGCGTACACCATATATTTT
D: -; V: TRBV20-1; J: TRBJ1-4; size: -; CDR3: CSASQGNNEKLFF; DNA: TGCAGTGCTAGTCAGGGTAATAATGAAAAACTGTTTTTT
D: TRBD1; V: TRBV7-3; J: TRBJ2-3; size: few; CDR3: CASSLTDGQGDGTQYF; DNA: TGTGCCAGCAGCTTAACGGATGGGCAGGGGGATGGTACGCAGTATTTT
D: TRBD1; V: TRBV20-1; J: TRBJ2-7; size: many; CDR3: CSAGHRGDEQYF; DNA: TGCAGTGCGGGGCACAGGGGGGACGAGCAGTACTTC
D: TRBD1; V: TRBV18; J: TRBJ2-1; size: -; CDR3: CASSPTRQGGVGNEQFF; DNA: TGTGCCAGCTCACCAACCAGACAGGGGGGTGTGGGGAATGAGCAGTTCTTC
D: TRBD2; V: TRBV29-1; J: TRBJ2-7; size: many; CDR3: CSARTSILYEQYF; DNA: TGCAGCGCCAGGACTAGCATTCTGTACGAGCAGTACTTC
D: -; V: TRBV5-1; J: TRBJ2-3; size: few; CDR3: CASSVPGLRGQGTQYF; DNA: TGCGCCAGCAGCGTCCCGGGACTTCGAGGGCAAGGGACGCAGTATTTT
D: -; V: TRBV27; J: TRBJ2-3; size: -; CDR3: CASSWVEGVGTDTQYF; DNA: TGTGCCAGCAGTTGGGTCGAGGGCGTGGGCACAGATACGCAGTATTTT
D: -; V: TRBV4-1; J: TRBJ1-2; size: many; CDR3: CASSHGSATNYGYTF; DNA: TGCGCCAGCAGCCATGGGTCAGCCACCAACTATGGCTACACCTTC
D: -; V: TRBV5-1; J: TRBJ2-6; size: few; CDR3: CASSLELNSGANVLTF; DNA: TGCGCCAGCAGCTTGGAACTGAACTCTGGGGCCAACGTCCTGACTTTC
D: -; V: TRBV5-1; J: TRBJ1-1; size: many; CDR3: CASSFTFAGDPSGDTEAFF; DNA: TGCGCCAGCAGCTTCACTTTTGCCGGGGACCCATCGGGAGACACTGAAGCTTTCTTT
D: -; V: TRBV12-3/TRBV12-4; J: TRBJ2-7; size: -; CDR3: CASSIQGGATPYEQYF; DNA: TGTGCCAGCAGTATCCAGGGGGGAGCTACTCCCTACGAGCAGTACTTC
D: -; V: TRBV10-3; J: TRBJ2-2; size: few; CDR3: CAISDGTNTLGELFF; DNA: TGTGCCATCAGTGATGGGACCAACACTCTCGGGGAGCTGTTTTTT
D: -; V: TRBV7-9; J: TRBJ1-3; size: -; CDR3: CASSWSGAGNTIYF; DNA: TGTGCCAGCAGCTGGTCAGGGGCGGGAAACACCATATATTTT
D: -; V: TRBV5-1; J: TRBJ2-6; size: -; CDR3: CASSLAGSWGANVLTF; DNA: TGCGCCAGCAGCTTGGCAGGGAGCTGGGGGGCCAACGTCCTGACTTTC
D: -; V: TRBV27; J: TRBJ2-5; size: many; CDR3: CASYPLGGIGETQYF; DNA: TGTGCCAGCTACCCCCTTGGCGGGATCGGAGAGACCCAGTACTTC
D: -; V: TRBV20-1; J: TRBJ1-1; size: many; CDR3: CSASSGVGEAFF; DNA: TGCAGTGCTAGCTCTGGGGTCGGTGAAGCTTTCTTT
D: TRBD2; V: TRBV5-1; J: TRBJ2-3; size: -; CDR3: CASSFGRSGTSGSGTQYF; DNA: TGCGCCAGCAGCTTCGGCAGATCCGGGACTAGCGGGAGTGGTACGCAGTATTTT
D: -; V: TRBV11-2; J: TRBJ2-6; size: few; CDR3: CASRRQVSHLGANVLTF; DNA: TGTGCCAGCCGCCGACAGGTGTCACATCTTGGGGCCAACGTCCTGACTTTC
D: TRBD2; V: TRBV10-3; J: TRBJ2-7; size: many; CDR3: CAIAAFAGESQSYEQYF; DNA: TGTGCCATCGCTGCGTTTGCGGGAGAATCCCAGTCCTACGAGCAGTACTTC
D: -; V: TRBV19; J: TRBJ2-2; size: few; CDR3: CASSIGVQGNTGELFF; DNA: TGTGCCAGTAGTATCGGGGTACAAGGGAACACCGGGGAGCTGTTTTTT
D: -; V: TRBV20-1; J: TRBJ1-5; size: many; CDR3: CSARDAGQPQHF; DNA: TGCAGTGCTAGAGATGCGGGTCAGCCCCAGCATTTT
D: -; V: TRBV12-3/TRBV12-4; J: TRBJ1-5; size: few; CDR3: CASRVSRQADQPQHF; DNA: TGTGCCAGCAGGGTTAGCCGACAGGCCGATCAGCCCCAGCATTTT
D: TRBD2; V: TRBV11-2; J: TRBJ2-5; size: -; CDR3: CASSLGTAGNQETQYF; DNA: TGTGCCAGCAGCTTAGGCACAGCGGGGAACCAAGAGACCCAGTACTTC
D: -; V: TRBV27; J: TRBJ2-1; size: few; CDR3: CASSPAGSLGKNEQFF; DNA: TGTGCCAGCAGTCCCGCGGGCAGTTTGGGAAAAAATGAGCAGTTCTTC